The present T cell receptor (beta chain) was sequenced within a study of CD8 T cells in Susac syndrome. High-throughput TCR beta sequencing covered peripheral CD8+ and CD4+ T cells. It was treatment-naive patients with stable or active relapsing-remitting disease who made up the multiple sclerosis controls. Negative isolation yielded CD4+ and CD8+ T cells, and FACS enriched TEMRA cells. RNA totalling roughly 0.45 to 1 ug underwent reverse transcription with random hexamers. Amplification of the TCR beta CDR3 was carried out by immunoSEQ multiplex PCR, which spanned a total of 54 Vbeta and 13 Jbeta segments. TCRdb recomputed calls from the immunoSEQ multiplex PCR reads with MiXCR, one row per CDR3 protein. The table has about 210,000 distinct CDR3 sequences, 95% seen once. This CDR3 spans 15 amino acids. V was pared by 0 bases and J by 5 bases, with 15 bases between. Germline V gene data show CDR1 as SGHNT and CDR2 as YYREEE (reference sequence).

The source is a human donor with multiple sclerosis. The chain is built from TRBV5-4 and TRBJ2-7, with unresolved D. Input material: CD4+ T cells from PBMCs. CDR3 sequence: CASSLGGVLRNEQYF. DNA of the CDR3: TGTGCCAGCAGCTTGGGCGGCGTACTGAGGAACGAGCAGTACTTC.